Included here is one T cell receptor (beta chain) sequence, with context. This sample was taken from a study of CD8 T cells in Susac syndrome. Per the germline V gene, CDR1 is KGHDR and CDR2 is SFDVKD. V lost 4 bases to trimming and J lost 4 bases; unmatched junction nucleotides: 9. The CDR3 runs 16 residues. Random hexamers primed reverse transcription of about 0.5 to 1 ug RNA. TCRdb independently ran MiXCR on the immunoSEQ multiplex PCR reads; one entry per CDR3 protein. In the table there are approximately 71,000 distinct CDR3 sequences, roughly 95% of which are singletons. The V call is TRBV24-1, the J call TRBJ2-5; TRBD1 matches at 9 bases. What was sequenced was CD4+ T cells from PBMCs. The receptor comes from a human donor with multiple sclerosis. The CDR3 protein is CATSETGTGMTETQYF. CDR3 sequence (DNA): TGTGCCACCAGTGAGACCGGGACAGGGATGACAGAGACCCAGTACTTC.